A selection of T cell receptor beta chains follows, all from one sample in a study of control samples from healthy donors and cancer patients. Here immunoSEQ multiplex PCR was the method, and the copy in TCRdb shows in-frame clones only, minus some. The table lists about 180,000 clones, about 90% of them singletons. Material: blood. These TCRs come from a woman in her 50s in good health. Each CDR3 is given with its conserved first and last residue. A D gene is named only where the DNA matches it firmly. Clone size is given for some rows only: seen once, a few or many times, or a class if the clone is expanded.

CASSLAGGNSPLHF | TGTGCCAGCAGCTTGGCAGGGGGGAATTCACCCCTCCACTTT | - | TRBJ1-6 | TRBV7-3 | TRBD1 | 14
CASSRSGTSVYNEQFF | TGTGCCAGCAGTCGTTCCGGGACTAGCGTCTACAATGAGCAGTTCTTC | - | TRBJ2-1 | TRBV6-6 | TRBD2 | 16
CASSQEMRTGDTGELFF | TGCGCCAGCAGCCAAGAGATGCGAACAGGGGACACCGGGGAGCTGTTTTTT | once | TRBJ2-2 | TRBV4-3 | TRBD1 | 17
CAWSVGTGGYGYTF | TGTGCCTGGAGTGTGGGGACAGGGGGCTATGGCTACACCTTC | - | TRBJ1-2 | TRBV30 | TRBD1 | 14
CASSLSGTATFSAQYF | TGTGCCAGCAGTTTATCGGGGACAGCTACTTTTAGCGCGCAGTACTTC | - | TRBJ2-7 | TRBV27 | TRBD1 | 16
CASSLVPGQGAGTEAFF | TGCGCCAGCAGCTTGGTCCCGGGACAGGGCGCGGGCACTGAAGCTTTCTTT | - | TRBJ1-1 | TRBV5-1 | TRBD1 | 17
CSVAGHGTMNTEAFF | TGCAGCGTCGCGGGCCACGGGACAATGAACACTGAAGCTTTCTTT | - | TRBJ1-1 | TRBV29-1 | - | 15
CAWAATSFNQPQHF | TGTGCCTGGGCGGCTACCAGTTTTAATCAGCCCCAGCATTTT | - | TRBJ1-5 | TRBV30 | - | 14
CASSTFKGQPQHF | TGTGCCAGTAGTACCTTTAAAGGACAGCCCCAGCATTTT | - | TRBJ1-5 | TRBV19 | - | 13
CASSTSAQTLYGYTF | TGCGCCAGCAGCACCAGCGCACAGACACTATATGGCTACACCTTC | - | TRBJ1-2 | TRBV4-3 | - | 15
CASSLRALGTGGAGGYTF | TGTGCCAGCAGCTTGCGGGCCCTCGGGACAGGGGGCGCGGGTGGCTACACCTTC | once | TRBJ1-2 | TRBV7-2 | TRBD1 | 18
CASISTSGGDTQYF | TGTGCCAGCATCTCCACTAGCGGGGGTGATACGCAGTATTTT | - | TRBJ2-3 | TRBV28 | TRBD2 | 14
CASRLDSGSPLHF | TGTGCCAGCAGGCTGGACAGCGGATCACCCCTCCACTTT | - | TRBJ1-6 | TRBV6-4 | - | 13
CATRRDRDSPLHF | TGTGCCACCAGACGGGACAGGGATTCACCCCTCCACTTT | few | TRBJ1-6 | TRBV15 | TRBD1 | 13
CASSSPTGGGGNQPQHF | TGTGCCAGCAGTTCCCCGACAGGCGGTGGTGGCAATCAGCCCCAGCATTTT | - | TRBJ1-5 | TRBV6-2/TRBV6-3 | - | 17
CASSVAATSEAFF | TGTGCCAGCAGCGTAGCTGCCACCAGTGAAGCTTTCTTT | - | TRBJ1-1 | TRBV9 | - | 13
CASSIGLYGQLIHTEAFF | TGTGCCAGTAGTATAGGGCTTTACGGCCAGCTAATCCACACTGAAGCTTTCTTT | once | TRBJ1-1 | TRBV19 | - | 18
CASSLAALSSYEQYF | TGTGCCAGCAGCTTAGCGGCGCTTAGCTCCTACGAGCAGTACTTC | - | TRBJ2-7 | TRBV7-2 | - | 15
CASSLGFYTEAFF | TGTGCCAGCAGTTTAGGGTTCTACACTGAAGCTTTCTTT | - | TRBJ1-1 | TRBV27 | - | 13
CAWSALGGGASEAFF | TGTGCCTGGAGTGCCCTCGGGGGGGGTGCGTCTGAAGCTTTCTTT | - | TRBJ1-1 | TRBV30 | - | 15
CASSDPGGSYNSPLHF | TGTGCCAGCAGCGACCCAGGGGGTTCCTATAATTCACCCCTCCACTTT | - | TRBJ1-6 | TRBV2 | TRBD1 | 16
CSANLGEKLFF | TGCAGTGCTAACCTGGGGGAAAAACTGTTTTTT | - | TRBJ1-4 | TRBV20-1 | - | 11
CASSLSTAQGYEQYF | TGTGCCAGCAGCTTGTCGACAGCCCAGGGATACGAGCAGTACTTC | - | TRBJ2-7 | TRBV7-9 | - | 15
CASSQAGTVTYEQYF | TGTGCCAGCAGCCAGGCCGGGACAGTGACCTACGAGCAGTACTTC | - | TRBJ2-7 | TRBV5-4 | TRBD1 | 15
CASSLTGGWDYEQYF | TGTGCCAGCAGCCTGACGGGGGGATGGGACTACGAGCAGTACTTC | - | TRBJ2-7 | TRBV7-9 | TRBD2 | 15
CASSQMGIDTDTQYF | TGTGCCAGCAGCCAAATGGGCATTGACACAGATACGCAGTATTTT | - | TRBJ2-3 | TRBV3-1/TRBV3-2 | - | 15
CAISEGDREYEQYF | TGTGCCATCAGTGAAGGGGACAGGGAGTACGAGCAGTACTTC | - | TRBJ2-7 | TRBV10-3 | TRBD1 | 14
CASSERPGSTEAFF | TGTGCCAGCAGCGAGAGGCCGGGGAGCACTGAAGCTTTCTTT | - | TRBJ1-1 | TRBV9 | - | 14
CASSLEGSSYNSPLHF | TGCGCCAGCAGCTTAGAGGGAAGCTCCTATAATTCACCCCTCCACTTT | - | TRBJ1-6 | TRBV5-1 | - | 16
CASSQDGGAFSEKLFF | TGTGCCAGCAGCCAAGATGGAGGGGCGTTTAGTGAAAAACTGTTTTTT | - | TRBJ1-4 | TRBV4-2 | - | 16
CATSRQGGSGANVLTF | TGTGCCACCAGCCGCCAGGGGGGGTCTGGGGCCAACGTCCTGACTTTC | - | TRBJ2-6 | TRBV15 | - | 16
CATRNRDGWTEAFF | TGTGCCACCAGAAACAGGGATGGATGGACTGAAGCTTTCTTT | - | TRBJ1-1 | TRBV10-3 | - | 14
CASSLAGEYEQYF | TGTGCCAGCAGCCTAGCGGGAGAATACGAGCAGTACTTC | - | TRBJ2-7 | TRBV27 | TRBD2 | 13